This T cell receptor beta chain was obtained from a study of spatial heterogeneity in lung cancer. At the level of the study: Detection consistently captured more beta-chain sequences than alpha-chain sequences.

Many counts were recorded for this clonotype. Its matching antigen is unknown. General observations from the study: In blood, ubiquitous expanded tumor TCRs appeared more at resection than follow-up.

The V end was cut by 5 bases, the J end by 5 bases, with 19 bases between. The CDR3 is made up of 15 amino acids. Germline V gene data show CDR1 as MDHEN and CDR2 as SYDVKM. The time point denotes: sample taken at primary tumor resection. Whole RNA from tumor, nontumor lung or frozen PBMC was sequenced unsorted. The donors were approximately 65 patients with non-small cell lung cancer that was early-stage and untreated. TCR cDNA molecules were tagged individually, and each one carried a unique molecular identifier. TCRdb reanalysed the 5' RACE reads using MiXCR and keeps one entry per CDR3 protein. The sample yields approximately 39,000 distinct CDR3 sequences, roughly 6% seen once.

This TCR came from a male donor with early-stage non-small cell lung cancer. V gene TRBV28 combines with J gene TRBJ2-7; tentative D call: TRBD1 (6 bases). Here the sequenced sample was PBMCs, taken at surgery. The CDR3 DNA follows: TGTGCCAGCAGTCCCACCACGGGCAGGGGTAACGAGCAGTACTTC. This encodes CASSPTTGRGNEQYF.